This T cell receptor beta chain is from a study of cytomegalovirus exposure and HLA in healthy donors. Use of 60 Vbeta and 13 Jbeta primers characterized the PCR. Sequencing used immunoSEQ multiplex PCR; TCRdb keeps in-frame clones, though not all of them. The data contain over 150,000 clones, approximately 82% of them singletons. Study results and caveats: V- and J-gene trimming in TCR beta was tied to a missense DCLRE1C variant by an analysis performed later.

CDR1 SEHNR and CDR2 FQNEAQ come from the germline V gene (reference sequence). V was trimmed by 1 base and J by 6 bases, leaving 9 bases between them. The length of the CDR3 is 14 residues. In the case of this clone: As yet, its antigen is unknown.

Sample: PBMCs. The V call is TRBV7-9, the J call TRBJ2-2; no reliable D call. The sequence was obtained from a woman under 40 in good health and CMV-seronegative. CDR3 region: CASSLVGVAGELFF. The CDR3 DNA is TGTGCCAGCAGCTTAGTGGGCGTCGCCGGGGAGCTGTTTTTT.